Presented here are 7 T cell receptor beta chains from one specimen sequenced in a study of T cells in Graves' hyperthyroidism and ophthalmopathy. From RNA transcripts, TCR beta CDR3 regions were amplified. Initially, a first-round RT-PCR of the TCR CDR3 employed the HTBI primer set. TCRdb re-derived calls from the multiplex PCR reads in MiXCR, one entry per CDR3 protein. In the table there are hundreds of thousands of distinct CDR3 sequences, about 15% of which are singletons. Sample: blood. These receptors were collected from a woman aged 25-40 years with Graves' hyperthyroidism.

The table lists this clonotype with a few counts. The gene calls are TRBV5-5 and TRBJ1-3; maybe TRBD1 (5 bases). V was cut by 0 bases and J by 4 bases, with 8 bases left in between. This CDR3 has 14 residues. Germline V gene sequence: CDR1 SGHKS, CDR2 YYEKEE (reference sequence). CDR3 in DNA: TGTGCCAGCAGCTTGGTGCAGGGAGGAAACACCATATATTTT. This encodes CASSLVQGGNTIYF.

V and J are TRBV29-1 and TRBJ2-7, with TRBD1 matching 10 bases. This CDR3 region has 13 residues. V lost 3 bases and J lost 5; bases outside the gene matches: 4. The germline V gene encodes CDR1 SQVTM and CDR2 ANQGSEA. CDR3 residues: CSVDGQGGNEQYF. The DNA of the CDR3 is TGCAGCGTTGATGGACAGGGGGGAAACGAGCAGTACTTC.

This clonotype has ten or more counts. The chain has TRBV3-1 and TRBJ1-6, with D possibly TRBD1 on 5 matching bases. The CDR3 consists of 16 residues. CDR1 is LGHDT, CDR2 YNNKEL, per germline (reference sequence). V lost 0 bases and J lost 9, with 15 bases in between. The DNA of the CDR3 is TGTGCCAGCAGCCAAGATTGGGGGAACGGGGGTTCACCCCTCCACTTT. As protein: CASSQDWGNGGSPLHF.

The CDR3 reads CASSPQAGRQGYTF. Written as DNA, the CDR3 is TGTGCCAGCAGCCCCCAGGCAGGGAGACAGGGCTACACCTTC. The chain links TRBV3-1 to TRBJ1-2, with a tentative D call TRBD1 (5 bases). Trimming cost V 4 bases and J 8 bases, with 17 bases left between them. The CDR3 is made up of 14 amino acids. The germline V gene encodes CDR1 LGHDT and CDR2 YNNKEL (reference sequence).

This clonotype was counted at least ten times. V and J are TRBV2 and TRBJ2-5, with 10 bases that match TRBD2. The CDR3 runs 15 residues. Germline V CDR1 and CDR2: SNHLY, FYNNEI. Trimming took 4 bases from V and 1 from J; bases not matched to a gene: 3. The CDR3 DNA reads TGTGCCAGCAGTGGACTAGCGGGTACCCAAGAGACCCAGTACTTC. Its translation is CASSGLAGTQETQYF. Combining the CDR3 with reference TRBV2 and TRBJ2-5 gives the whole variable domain EPEVTQTPSHQVTQMGQEVILRCVPISNHLYFYWYRQILGQKVEFLVSFYNNEISEKSEIFDDQFSVERPDGSNFTLKIRSTKLEDSAMYFCASSGLAGTQETQYFGPGTRLLVL.

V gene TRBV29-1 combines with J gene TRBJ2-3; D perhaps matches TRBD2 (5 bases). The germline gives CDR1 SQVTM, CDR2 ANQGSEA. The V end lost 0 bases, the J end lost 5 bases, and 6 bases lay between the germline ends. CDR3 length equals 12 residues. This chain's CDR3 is CSVEDRGDTQYF. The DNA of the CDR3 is TGCAGCGTTGAAGATCGGGGAGATACGCAGTATTTT.

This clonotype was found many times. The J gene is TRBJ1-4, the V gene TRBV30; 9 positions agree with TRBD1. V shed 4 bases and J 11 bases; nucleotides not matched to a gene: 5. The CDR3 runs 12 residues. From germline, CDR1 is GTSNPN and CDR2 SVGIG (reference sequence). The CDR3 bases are TGTGCCTGGAACAGGGGGCGCGAGAAACTGTTTTTT. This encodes CAWNRGREKLFF.